This entry concerns a single T cell receptor (beta chain). As yet, its antigen is unknown. Vbeta (60) and Jbeta (13) primers were used in the PCR. Sequenced by immunoSEQ multiplex PCR; TCRdb stores in-frame clones only, minus some. The data contain approximately 170,000 clones, roughly 65% of them seen just once; the ten biggest clones take up 4% to 5.5%. These data are taken from a study of cytomegalovirus exposure and HLA in healthy donors. Study-level points and caveats: Compared with the roughly 670-donor mean, an Asian-associated ancestry cluster reportedly had fewer N-insertions, according to a later analysis. Productive status was seen about 90% or about 30% of the time for most TCR beta V segments in an earlier analysis.

The CDR3 runs to 15 residues. Germline V gene data show CDR1 as SEHNR and CDR2 as FQNEAQ (reference sequence). V shed 4 bases and J 8 bases; nucleotides not matched to a gene: 10. The sample comprised PBMCs. This rearrangement joins TRBV7-9 to TRBJ1-2; 10 bases fit TRBD1. This receptor was taken from a woman between 18 and 29 years old in good health and CMV-seropositive. CDR3 in DNA: TGTGCCAGCAGCTCGGGACAGGGGCCCTTCGAGGGCTACACCTTC. Translating it yields CASSSGQGPFEGYTF.